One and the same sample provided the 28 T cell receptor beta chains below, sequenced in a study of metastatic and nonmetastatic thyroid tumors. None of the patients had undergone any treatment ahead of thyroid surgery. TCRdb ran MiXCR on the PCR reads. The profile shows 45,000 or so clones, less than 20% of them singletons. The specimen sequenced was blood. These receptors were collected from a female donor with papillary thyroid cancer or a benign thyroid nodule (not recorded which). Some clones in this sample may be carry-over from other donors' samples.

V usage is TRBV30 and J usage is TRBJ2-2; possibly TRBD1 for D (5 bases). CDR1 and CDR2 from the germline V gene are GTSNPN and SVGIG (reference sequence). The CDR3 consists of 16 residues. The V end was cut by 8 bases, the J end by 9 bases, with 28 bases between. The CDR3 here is CAGCPPGPQRGRELFF. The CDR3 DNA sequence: TGTGCCGGTTGTCCCCCCGGACCACAAAGGGGCCGGGAGCTGTTTTTT.

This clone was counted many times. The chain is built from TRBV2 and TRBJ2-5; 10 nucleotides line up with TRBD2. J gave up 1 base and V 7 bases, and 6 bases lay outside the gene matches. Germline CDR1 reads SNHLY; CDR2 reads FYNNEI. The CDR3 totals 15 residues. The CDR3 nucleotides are TGTGCCAGCAACATGCTAGCGGGGGTCCAAGAGACCCAGTACTTC. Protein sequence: CASNMLAGVQETQYF.

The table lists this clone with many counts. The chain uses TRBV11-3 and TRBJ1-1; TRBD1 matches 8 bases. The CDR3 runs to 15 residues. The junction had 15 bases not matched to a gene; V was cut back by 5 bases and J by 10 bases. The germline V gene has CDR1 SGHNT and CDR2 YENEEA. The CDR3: CASSPLGQGALGAFF. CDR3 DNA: TGTGCCAGCAGCCCCCTCGGGCAGGGGGCGCTTGGAGCTTTCTTT. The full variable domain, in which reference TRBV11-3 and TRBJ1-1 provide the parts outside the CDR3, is EAGVVQSPRYKIIEKKQPVAFWCNPISGHNTLYWYLQNLGQGPELLIRYENEEAVDDSQLPKDRFSAERLKGVDSTLKIQPAELGDSAVYLCASSPLGQGALGAFFGQGTRLTVV.

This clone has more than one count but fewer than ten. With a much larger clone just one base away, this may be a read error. This chain's CDR3 is CASSQWRTGADYGYTF. CDR3 coding DNA: TGTGCCAGCAGCCAGTGGAGGACAGGGGCGGACTATGGCTACACCTTC. V gene TRBV3-1 combines with J gene TRBJ1-2; TRBD1 agrees at 9 bases. The CDR3 is 16 amino acids. Germline values: CDR1 LGHDT, CDR2 YNNKEL (reference sequence). Germline trimming cut 3 bases from V and 3 bases from J; bases unmatched to any gene: 8.

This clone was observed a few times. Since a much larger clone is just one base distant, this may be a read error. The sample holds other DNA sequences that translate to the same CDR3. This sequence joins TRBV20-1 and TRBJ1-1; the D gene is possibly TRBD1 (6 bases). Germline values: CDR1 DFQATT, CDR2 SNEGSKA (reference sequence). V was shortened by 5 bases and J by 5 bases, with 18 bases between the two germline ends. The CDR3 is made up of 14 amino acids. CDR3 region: CSALLTGGRTEAFF. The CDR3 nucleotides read TGCAGTGCTCTCTTGACAGGAGGCAGGACTGAAGCTTTCTTT.

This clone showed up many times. DNA for the CDR3: TGTGCCAGCACCCTTGCGGGGAATAATGAAAAACTGTTTTTT. It translates to CASTLAGNNEKLFF. V and J are TRBV6-1 and TRBJ1-4, with D uncertain. Looked up from germline, CDR1 is MNHNS and CDR2 is SASEGT. The CDR3 has 14 amino acids. V lost 7 bases and J lost 4, with 13 bases in between.

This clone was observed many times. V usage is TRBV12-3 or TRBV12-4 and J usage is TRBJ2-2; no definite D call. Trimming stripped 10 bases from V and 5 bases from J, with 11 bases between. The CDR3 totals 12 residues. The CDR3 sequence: CATRVGTGELFF. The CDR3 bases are TGTGCCACCCGGGTGGGGACCGGGGAGCTGTTTTTT.

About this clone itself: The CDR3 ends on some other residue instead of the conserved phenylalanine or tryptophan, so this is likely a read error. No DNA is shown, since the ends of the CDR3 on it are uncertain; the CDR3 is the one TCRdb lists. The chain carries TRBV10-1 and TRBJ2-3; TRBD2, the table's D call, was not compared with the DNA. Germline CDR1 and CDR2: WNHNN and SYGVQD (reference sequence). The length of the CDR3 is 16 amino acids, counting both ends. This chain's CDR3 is CASSRLEGGTTDTKYI.

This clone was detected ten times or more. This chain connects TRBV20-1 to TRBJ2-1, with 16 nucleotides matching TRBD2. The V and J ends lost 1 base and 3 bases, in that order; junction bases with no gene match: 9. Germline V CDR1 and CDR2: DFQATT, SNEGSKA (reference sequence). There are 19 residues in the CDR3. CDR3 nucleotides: TGCAGTGCTAGAGGGCCCGGGACTAGCGGGAGGGGGCTCTACAATGAGCAGTTCTTC. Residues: CSARGPGTSGRGLYNEQFF.

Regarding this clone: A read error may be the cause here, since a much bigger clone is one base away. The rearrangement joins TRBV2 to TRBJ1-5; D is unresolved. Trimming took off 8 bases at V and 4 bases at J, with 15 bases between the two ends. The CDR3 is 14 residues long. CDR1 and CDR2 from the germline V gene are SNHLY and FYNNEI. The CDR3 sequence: CASSPFIGNQPQHF. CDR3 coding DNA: TGTGCCAGCTCTCCGTTCATTGGGAATCAGCCCCAGCATTTT.

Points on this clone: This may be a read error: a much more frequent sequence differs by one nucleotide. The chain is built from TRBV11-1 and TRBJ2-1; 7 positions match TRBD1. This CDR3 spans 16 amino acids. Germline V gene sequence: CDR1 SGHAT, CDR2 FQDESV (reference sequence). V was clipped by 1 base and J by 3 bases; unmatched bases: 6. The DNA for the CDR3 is TGTGCCAGCAGCTTAGTTGGGACAGCCTACTACAATGAGCAGTTCTTC. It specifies CASSLVGTAYYNEQFF. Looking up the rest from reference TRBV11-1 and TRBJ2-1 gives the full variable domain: EAEVAQSPRYKITEKSQAVAFWCDPISGHATLYWYRQILGQGPELLVQFQDESVVDDSQLPKDRFSAERLKGVDSTLKIQPAELGDSAMYLCASSLVGTAYYNEQFFGPGTRLTVL.

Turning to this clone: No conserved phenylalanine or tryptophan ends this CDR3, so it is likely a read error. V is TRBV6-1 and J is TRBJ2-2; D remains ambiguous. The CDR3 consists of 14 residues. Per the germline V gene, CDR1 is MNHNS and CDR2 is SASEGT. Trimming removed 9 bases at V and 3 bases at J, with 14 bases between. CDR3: CASISGIYTGELFS. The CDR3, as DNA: TGTGCCAGTATTTCGGGTATCTACACCGGGGAGCTGTTTTCC.

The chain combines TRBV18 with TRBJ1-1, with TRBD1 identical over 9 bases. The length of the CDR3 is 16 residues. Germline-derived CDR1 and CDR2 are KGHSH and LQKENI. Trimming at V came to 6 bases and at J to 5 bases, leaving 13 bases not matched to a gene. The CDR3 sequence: CASSLLETGGQTEAFF. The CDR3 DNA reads TGTGCCAGCTCCCTCCTCGAGACAGGGGGTCAAACTGAAGCTTTCTTT. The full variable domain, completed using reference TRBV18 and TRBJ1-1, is NAGVMQNPRHLVRRRGQEARLRCSPMKGHSHVYWYRQLPEEGLKFMVYLQKENIIDESGMPKERFSAEFPKEGPSILRIQQVVRGDSAAYFCASSLLETGGQTEAFFGQGTRLTVV.

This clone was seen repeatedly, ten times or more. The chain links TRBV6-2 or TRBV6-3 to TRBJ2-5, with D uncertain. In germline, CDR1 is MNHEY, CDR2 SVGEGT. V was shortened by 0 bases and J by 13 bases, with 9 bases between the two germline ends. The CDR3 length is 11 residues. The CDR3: CASSYSALRYF. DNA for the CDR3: TGTGCCAGCAGTTACTCCGCGCTCCGGTACTTC.

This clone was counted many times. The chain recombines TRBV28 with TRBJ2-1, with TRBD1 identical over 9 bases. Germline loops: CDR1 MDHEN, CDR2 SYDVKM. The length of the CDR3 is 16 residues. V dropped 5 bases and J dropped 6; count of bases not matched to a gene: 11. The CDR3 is CASSPRQGGVINEQFF. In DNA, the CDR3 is TGTGCCAGCAGTCCTCGACAGGGGGGGGTGATCAATGAGCAGTTCTTC.

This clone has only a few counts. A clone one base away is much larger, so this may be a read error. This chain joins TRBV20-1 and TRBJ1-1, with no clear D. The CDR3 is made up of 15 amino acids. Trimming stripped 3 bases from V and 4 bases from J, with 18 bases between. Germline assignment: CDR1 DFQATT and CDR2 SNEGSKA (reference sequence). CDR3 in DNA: TGCAGTGCTAGGGGATCTTCCCCTTTCGCCACTGAAGCTTTCTTT. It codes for CSARGSSPFATEAFF.

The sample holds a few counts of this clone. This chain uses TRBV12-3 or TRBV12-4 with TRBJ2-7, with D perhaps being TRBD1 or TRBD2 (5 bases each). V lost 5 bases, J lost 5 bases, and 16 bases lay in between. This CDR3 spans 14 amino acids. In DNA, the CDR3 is TGTGCCAGCAGTGCAGGGACCGGGGCCGACGAGCAGTACTTC. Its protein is CASSAGTGADEQYF.

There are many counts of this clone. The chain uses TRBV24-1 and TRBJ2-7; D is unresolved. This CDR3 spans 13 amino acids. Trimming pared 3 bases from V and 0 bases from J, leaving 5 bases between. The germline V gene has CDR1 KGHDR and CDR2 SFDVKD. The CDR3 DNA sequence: TGTGCCACCAGTGATCCCTTCTCCTACGAGCAGTACTTC. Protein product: CATSDPFSYEQYF.

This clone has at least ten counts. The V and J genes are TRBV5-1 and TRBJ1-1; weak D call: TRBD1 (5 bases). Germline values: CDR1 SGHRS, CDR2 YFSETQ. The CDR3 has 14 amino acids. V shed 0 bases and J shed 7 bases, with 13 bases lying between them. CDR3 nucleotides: TGCGCCAGCAGCTTGGCTGGCGGGGGAGGTGAAGCTTTCTTT. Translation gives CASSLAGGGGEAFF.

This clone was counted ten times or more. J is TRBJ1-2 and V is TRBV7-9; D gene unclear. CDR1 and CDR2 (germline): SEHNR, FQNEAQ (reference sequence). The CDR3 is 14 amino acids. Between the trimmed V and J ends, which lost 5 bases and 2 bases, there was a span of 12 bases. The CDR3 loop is CASSNNGRNYGYTF. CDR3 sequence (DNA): TGTGCCAGCAGCAATAACGGGAGAAACTATGGCTACACCTTC.

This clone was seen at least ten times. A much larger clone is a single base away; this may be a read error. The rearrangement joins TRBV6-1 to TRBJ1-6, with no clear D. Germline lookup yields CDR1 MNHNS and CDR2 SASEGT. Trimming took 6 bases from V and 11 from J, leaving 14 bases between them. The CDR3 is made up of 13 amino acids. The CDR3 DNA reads TGTGCCAGCAGGAGGGATCTTGGCCCACCCCTCCACTTT. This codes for CASRRDLGPPLHF.

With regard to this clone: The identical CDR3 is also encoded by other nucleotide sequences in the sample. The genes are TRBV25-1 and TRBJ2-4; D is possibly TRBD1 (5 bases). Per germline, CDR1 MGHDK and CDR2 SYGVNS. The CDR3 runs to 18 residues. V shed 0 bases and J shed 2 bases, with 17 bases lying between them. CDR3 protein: CASSEYIGARRTKNIQYF. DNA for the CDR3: TGTGCCAGCAGTGAATATATTGGGGCAAGGCGAACCAAAAACATTCAGTACTTC. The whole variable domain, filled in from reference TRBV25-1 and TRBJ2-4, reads EADIYQTPRYLVIGTGKKITLECSQTMGHDKMYWYQQDPGMELHLIHYSYGVNSTEKGDLSSESTVSRIRTEHFPLTLESARPSHTSQYLCASSEYIGARRTKNIQYFGAGTRLSVL.

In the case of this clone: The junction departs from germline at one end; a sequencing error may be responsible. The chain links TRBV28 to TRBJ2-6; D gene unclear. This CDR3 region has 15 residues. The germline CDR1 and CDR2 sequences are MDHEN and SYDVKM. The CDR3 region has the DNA TGTGCCAGCAGTTCGGTTCTCTCTGTGGCCAACGTCCTGACTTTC. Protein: CASSSVLSVANVLTF.

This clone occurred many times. The CDR3 DNA reads as TGTGCCAGCGGGGACAGATACTCTGGAAACACCATATATTTT. Translated, it gives CASGDRYSGNTIYF. The chain recombines TRBV6-1 with TRBJ1-3, with 7 bases fitting TRBD1. V was clipped by 8 bases and J by 0 bases; unmatched bases: 4. Germline V gene sequence: CDR1 MNHNS, CDR2 SASEGT. This CDR3 spans 14 amino acids.

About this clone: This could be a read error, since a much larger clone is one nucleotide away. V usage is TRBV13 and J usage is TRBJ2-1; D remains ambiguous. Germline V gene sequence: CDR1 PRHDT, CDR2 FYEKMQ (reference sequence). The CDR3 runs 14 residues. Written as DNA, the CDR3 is TGTGCCAGCAGCTTAAGTGATAGATGGAATGAGCGGTTCTTC. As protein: CASSLSDRWNERFF.

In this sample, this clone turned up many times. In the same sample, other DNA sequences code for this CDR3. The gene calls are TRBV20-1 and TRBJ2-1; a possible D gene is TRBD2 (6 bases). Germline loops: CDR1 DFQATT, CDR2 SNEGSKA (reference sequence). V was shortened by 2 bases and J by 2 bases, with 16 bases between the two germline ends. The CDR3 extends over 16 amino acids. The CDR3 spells CSARPLRGDTYNEQFF. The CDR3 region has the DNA TGCAGTGCTAGACCCTTGCGGGGAGACACCTACAATGAGCAGTTCTTC.

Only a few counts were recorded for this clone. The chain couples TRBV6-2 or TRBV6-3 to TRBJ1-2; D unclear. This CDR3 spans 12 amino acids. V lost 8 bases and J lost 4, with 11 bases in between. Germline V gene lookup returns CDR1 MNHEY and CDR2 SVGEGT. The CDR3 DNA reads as TGTGCCAGCGCTGAGGGAGGCTATGGCTACACCTTC. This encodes CASAEGGYGYTF.

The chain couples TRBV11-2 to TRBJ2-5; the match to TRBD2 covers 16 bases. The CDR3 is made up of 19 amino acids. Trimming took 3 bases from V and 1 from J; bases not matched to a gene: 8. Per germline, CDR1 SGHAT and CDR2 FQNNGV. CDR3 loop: CASSFVGTSGGGRQETQYF. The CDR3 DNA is TGTGCCAGCAGCTTTGTTGGGACTAGCGGGGGGGGACGCCAAGAGACCCAGTACTTC.